This paragraph covers one T cell receptor (beta chain) sequence. What this receptor recognizes is not known. No quality values exist for individual bases; no much larger clone is one base distant. V and J are truncated by 3 bases and 4 bases respectively, leaving an intervening sequence of 15 bases. The CDR3 runs 15 residues from the cysteine to the phenylalanine. Left in the record is the CDR3 DNA by itself, 45 bases read in frame from the first base. The germline V gene specifies KGHSH as CDR1 and LQKENI as CDR2. The data are from a study of shared clonotypes between healthy human individuals (dated by TCRdb to 2020 to 2022). Background on the whole study: The cohort included three men and a couple of women between 18 and 49 years of age. To estimate repertoire size and how much clonotype sharing occurs between individuals, the study deeply sequenced the blood TCR repertoires of several healthy adults. Per donor, three plates each were used for CD4 naive and CD4 memory, two for CD8 naive, and one for CD8 memory. Libraries were prepared and TCR repertoires were sequenced by different laboratories using diverse techniques, in order to increase sequencing depth and limit assay-specific biases. Leukapheresis yielded between about 0.94 and 9.5 billion PBMCs per donor. The paper as a whole reports these results and caveats: Across four donors, 4.5% to 6.5% of naive CD4, roughly 3.5% of naive CD8, approximately 2.5% of memory CD4, and under 0.45% of memory CD8 clonotypes were shared. The genetic and exposure-history diversity represented was limited by the small number of donors. Even with the large sequencing depth, rarefaction of the sorted-subset datasets indicated that sequencing was incomplete. Naive subsets generally had larger estimated clonotype richness than memory subsets. Based on pairwise subsampling, the degree of clonotype sharing among donors was expected to be affected by sequencing depth. Only blood was sampled, and tissue TCR repertoires likely differ from those in blood. Clonotypes shared by all four sorted-subset donors showed higher generation probabilities than non-shared clonotypes.

Healthy HIV-negative adults with no recently reported acute infections or vaccinations were included as donors. Every donor was a Caucasian adult residing in Nashville, Tennessee, USA. CD4+ T cells were enriched through magnetic negative selection, after which naive cells were positively selected on CD45RA and the remaining negative fraction served as the memory subset. Blood was collected by leukapheresis, and PBMCs were isolated by Ficoll-Histopaque density gradient centrifugation and then cryopreserved in liquid nitrogen vapor phase. Analytical flow cytometry was used to check the purity and quantity of each magnetically sorted T cell population. Genomic DNA was isolated from each sorted fraction and quantified by UV absorbance on a Nanodrop 2000c. TCR CDR3 regions were amplified from genomic DNA by multiplex PCR using the deep immunoSEQ assay. For each cell subset, the extracted genomic DNA was distributed evenly across all wells of several immunoSEQ 96-well plates, and each plate served as one replicate. For sorted subsets, approximately 200 ng of genomic DNA, equivalent to roughly 33,000 T cell genomes, went into each replicate PCR. Purified libraries were measured with a Qubit 3.0 fluorometer, size-checked on a Bioanalyzer 2100, and measured again with the KAPA Library Quantification kit. A separate single-read 150-cycle Illumina NextSeq 550 flow cell was used to sequence each immunoSEQ 96-well plate. The original pipeline was this. Because the immunoSEQ output included only junctional sequences and no quality scores, the filtering could not be the same as the filtering used for full-length reads. To assign V/J genes and CDR3, sequences were annotated against IMGT germline references using PyIR, a Python wrapper for IgBLAST v1.9. Reads were removed for weak V/J assignments (E-value above 1e-6), missing CDR3, stop codons, out-of-frame junctions, or ambiguous translated residues. V3J clonotypes were defined as sequences sharing an identical inferred V gene, J gene, and CDR3 amino acid sequence. Percentage overlap between repertoires was computed as shared unique clonotypes divided by the size of the smaller repertoire. Richness of each repertoire was evaluated using RTK rarefaction, the Chao1 estimator, and Recon v2.1 estimates of unobserved clonotypes. Generation probabilities were computed with OLGA for all TCRbeta clonotypes obtained by the gDNA method from a handful of donors. TCRdb stores this immuneACCESS table with in-frame sequences only. Part of the clones is absent; in the studies checked, under half of the shortfall reflects unresolved V genes, and no reason is known for the rest. V and J calls and clone size follow that table, whereas D and trimming were derived from the DNA. The sample profile shows some 2,100,000 clones; 90% to 97% of them were found once. 0.1% to 0.15% of the sample lies in the top ten.

The sequence came from a man younger than 35 in good health. Sequenced input: naive CD4+ T cells sorted from blood. The cell subset or site label for this specimen denotes: CD45RA+ positively selected. The chain was built from TRBV18 and TRBJ1-2; no D gene is confidently identified. This receptor has the CDR3 CASSPERVGGYGYTF. The DNA sequence is as follows: TGTGCCAGCTCACCTGAAAGGGTCGGCGGCTATGGCTACACCTTC.